Detailed here is one T cell receptor (beta chain). The target of this receptor is not known. No much larger clone is present one base from it, and per-base qualities are unavailable. This specimen belongs to a study of identical twins (dated by TCRdb to the mid-2010s). In terms of the full investigation: To test whether fetal clonotypes persist, this study deep-sequenced TCR alpha and beta repertoires from monozygotic twins, from unrelated adults of various ages, and from cord blood. Replicate twin experiments were performed at different times using different library preparation protocols to rule out contamination. Study-wide findings and limitations: Out-of-frame TCR alpha sequences shared between twins showed an excess of low generation-probability sequences compared with coincidental sharing between unrelated individuals. A weaker excess of twin sharing was found in beta out-of-frame sequences because the signal-to-noise ratio was lowered by fewer shared sequences. Out-of-frame TCR alpha sharing in monozygotic twins was systematically underestimated by recombination models, whereas sharing between unrelated individuals was in agreement with the recombination models. Because the same donors could not be followed over many years, conclusions were based on cross-sectional statistical analysis. Invariant T cells such as MAIT and iNKT could partly confound zero-insertion analyses, though diverse VJ usage argued against this for most clonotypes. Fewer insertions were carried by abundant cord blood beta clonotypes, a similar but weaker trend appeared in young adult naive repertoires, and no such trend appeared in memory repertoires.

Library preparation employed 5' RACE. Data came from an Illumina HiSeq 2000. A universal primer binding site was added through template switching, and the final cDNA carried a unique molecular identifier so that TCR cDNA molecules could be counted accurately. Specific primers in the conserved constant-segment region were used to synthesize first-strand cDNA for the TCR alpha and beta chains. To control for contamination, each cDNA library was double barcoded with a SMART-Mk sample barcode plus Illumina barcodes. Two successive PCR steps introduced TruSeq adapter sequences along with Illumina sample barcodes. The TCR alpha and beta cDNA libraries were sequenced on the Illumina HiSeq platform using custom primers. The authors processed their data as follows. MiGEC was used to process raw reads and extract unique molecular identifiers, and MiXCR was used to find CDR3 positions. Recombination models were inferred per individual with the repgenHMM and IGoR tools using an EM algorithm. Shared clonotype analysis was performed with the tcR package in R, normalizing sharing by the product of cloneset sizes. To study raw recombination free of thymic and clonal selection effects, out-of-frame nonproductive sequences were analyzed. TCRdb handled the public reads itself, with Q25 trimming in fastp and clone calling in MiXCR, and kept productive beta chains. All rows with the same CDR3 protein become a single entry with the most common DNA and genes. TCRdb's processing, not the study's, gives the V and J calls here. The sample table contains approximately 500,000 distinct CDR3 sequences; only one count was recorded for nearly 15% of them. The top ten hold about 0.47% of the sample.

Every donor was a healthy Caucasian. The twin cohort consisted of three pairs of female monozygotic twins, all aged about 18 to 30 years. Positive isolation kits from Invitrogen were used to isolate the CD4+ and CD8+ T cell populations. CDR1 and CDR2, looked up from the germline V gene, are SQVTM and ANQGSEA. V is clipped by 2 bases and J by 6 bases, and the sequence between their germline boundaries is 8 bases long. The CDR3 runs 12 residues from the cysteine to the phenylalanine. Solely the CDR3 DNA is kept, with 36 bases framed from the first base. A further study also used this sample, focusing on yellow fever vaccine responses in identical twins. The second source states: The authors reported that the T cell response to vaccination in identical twins appeared partly convergent and partly personalized. The study precisely tracked vaccine-responding T cell clones in identical twins.

The rearrangement combines TRBV29-1 with TRBJ2-1; no D gene call is confident. The clonotype originates from a woman between 18 and 29 years old in good health. Input material: CD4+ T cells sorted from blood. In nucleotides, the sequence is TGCAGCGTTGAACGAATGGGCAATGAGCAGTTCTTC. It codes for CSVERMGNEQFF.